This T cell receptor beta chain was retrieved from a study of cytomegalovirus exposure and HLA in healthy donors. The overall study: Within the Caucasian-associated ancestry cluster were roughly 82% of the approximately 400 genotyped donors. Study observations and caveats: An analysis that came later showed most CMV-associated TCR beta chains appearing HLA-restricted. Analyses of presence and absence presupposed an approximately uniform sequencing depth across donors.

The CDR3 consists of 17 residues. The junction had 10 bases not matched to a gene; V was cut back by 0 bases and J by 6 bases. CDR1 and CDR2 from the germline V gene are SGDLS and YYNGEE. This clone was seen more than once but under ten times. What it recognizes is unknown. The PCR used 60 Vbeta and 13 Jbeta primers. Sequencing used immunoSEQ multiplex PCR; TCRdb keeps in-frame clones, though not all of them. The data contain about 130,000 clones, around 84% of them singletons. The clonotype originates from a woman between 18 and 29 years old in good health and CMV-seropositive. The gene calls are TRBV9 and TRBJ2-1; 9 bases map to TRBD2. The source material was PBMCs. The CDR3 DNA reads as TGTGCCAGCAGCGTAGCTGCCGGGCGGGGGGGCCCCAATGAGCAGTTCTTC. Encoded protein: CASSVAAGRGGPNEQFF.